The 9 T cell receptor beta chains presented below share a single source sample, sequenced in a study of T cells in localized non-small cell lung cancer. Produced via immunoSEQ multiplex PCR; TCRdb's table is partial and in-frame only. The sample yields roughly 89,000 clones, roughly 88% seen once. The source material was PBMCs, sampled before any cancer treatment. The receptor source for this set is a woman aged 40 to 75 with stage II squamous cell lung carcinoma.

The CDR3 DNA sequence: TGCGCCAGCAGCCAAGCCCCCTTCCCAGATACGCAGTATTTT. This sequence encodes CASSQAPFPDTQYF. V is TRBV4-1 and J is TRBJ2-3; D unresolved. The germline gives CDR1 MGHRA, CDR2 YSYEKL. The V and J ends lost 1 base and 4 bases respectively, with 9 bases between them. CDR3 length: 14 residues.

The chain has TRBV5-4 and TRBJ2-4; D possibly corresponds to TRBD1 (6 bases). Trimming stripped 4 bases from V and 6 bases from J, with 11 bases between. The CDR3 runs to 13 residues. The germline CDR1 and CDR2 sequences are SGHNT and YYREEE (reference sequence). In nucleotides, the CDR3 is TGTGCCAGCAGCGACGGACAGATAAACATTCAGTACTTC. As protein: CASSDGQINIQYF.

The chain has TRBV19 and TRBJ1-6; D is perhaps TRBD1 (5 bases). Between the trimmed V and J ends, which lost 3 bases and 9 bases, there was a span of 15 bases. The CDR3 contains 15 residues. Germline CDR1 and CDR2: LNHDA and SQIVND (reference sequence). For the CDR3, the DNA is TGTGCCAGTAGTATTACGGGACCGGACTCTTCACCCCTCCACTTT. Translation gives CASSITGPDSSPLHF.

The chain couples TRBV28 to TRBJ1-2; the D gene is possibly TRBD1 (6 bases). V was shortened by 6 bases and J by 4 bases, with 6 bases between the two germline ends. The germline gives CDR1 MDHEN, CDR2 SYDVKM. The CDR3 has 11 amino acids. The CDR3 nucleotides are TGTGCCAGCAGGGACAGCTATGGCTACACCTTC. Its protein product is CASRDSYGYTF.

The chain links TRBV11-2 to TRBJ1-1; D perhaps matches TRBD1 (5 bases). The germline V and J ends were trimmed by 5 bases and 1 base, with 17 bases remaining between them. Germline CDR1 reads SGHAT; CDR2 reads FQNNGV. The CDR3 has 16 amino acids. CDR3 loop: CASSRGRQVANTEAFF. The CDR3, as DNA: TGTGCCAGCAGCCGGGGCCGCCAAGTAGCGAACACTGAAGCTTTCTTT.

Written as DNA, the CDR3 is TGTGCCAGTACCTTAGCAGCGAACACTGAAGCTTTCTTT. The encoded protein is CASTLAANTEAFF. This rearrangement joins TRBV19 to TRBJ1-1; no firm D call. CDR1 is LNHDA and CDR2 is SQIVND in the germline V gene (reference sequence). The CDR3 contains 13 residues. Between the trimmed V and J ends, which lost 7 bases and 1 base, there was a span of 10 bases.

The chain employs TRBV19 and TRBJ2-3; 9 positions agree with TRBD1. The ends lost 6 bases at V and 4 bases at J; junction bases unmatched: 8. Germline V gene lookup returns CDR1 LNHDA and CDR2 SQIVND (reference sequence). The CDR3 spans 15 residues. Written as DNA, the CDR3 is TGTGCCAGTAGCACAGGGGGCCTAATGTCAGATACGCAGTATTTT. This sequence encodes CASSTGGLMSDTQYF. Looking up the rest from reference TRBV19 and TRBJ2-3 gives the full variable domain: DGGITQSPKYLFRKEGQNVTLSCEQNLNHDAMYWYRQDPGQGLRLIYYSQIVNDFQKGDIAEGYSVSREKKESFPLTVTSAQKNPTAFYLCASSTGGLMSDTQYFGPGTRLTVL.

The CDR3 DNA reads TGTGCCAGCAGTGACTCGGTACGAGGGGGCTACACCTTC. It is translated as CASSDSVRGGYTF. The chain carries TRBV6-4 and TRBJ1-2; D gene ambiguous. There are 13 residues in the CDR3. CDR1 is MRHNA and CDR2 is SNTAGT in the germline V gene. V lost 0 bases, J lost 8 bases, and 10 bases lay in between.

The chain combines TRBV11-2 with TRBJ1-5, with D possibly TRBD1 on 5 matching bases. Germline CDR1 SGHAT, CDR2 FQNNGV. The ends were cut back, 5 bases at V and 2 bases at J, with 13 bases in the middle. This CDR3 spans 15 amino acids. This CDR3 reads CASSEGMGGNQPQHF. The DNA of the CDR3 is TGTGCCAGCAGCGAGGGGATGGGCGGCAATCAGCCCCAGCATTTT.